The 32 T cell receptor beta chains reported below all come from one sample, sequenced in a study of blood T cell repertoires in COVID-19. The repertoire was sequenced with immunoSEQ multiplex PCR; TCRdb's copy has only in-frame clones and lacks some. The sample gives 190,000 or so clones, approximately 84% of which show up once; 6.5% to 7% is in the top ten. What was sequenced was peripheral blood. The source is a human donor with acute or convalescent COVID-19. The donor label of this sample is uncertain.

The V call is TRBV5-1, the J call TRBJ2-2; TRBD2 might be the D (5 bases). Trimming removed 4 bases at V and 7 bases at J, with 20 bases between. The CDR3 extends over 16 amino acids. Germline V lookup: CDR1 SGHRS, CDR2 YFSETQ. The CDR3 loop is CASSTAWQLAGGELFF. CDR3 DNA sequence: TGCGCCAGCAGCACGGCCTGGCAACTGGCGGGCGGGGAGCTGTTTTTT.

The chain employs TRBV19 and TRBJ2-4; no clear D. The CDR3 is 13 residues long. Germline V gene data show CDR1 as LNHDA and CDR2 as SQIVND (reference sequence). V lost 3 bases and J lost 11, with 14 bases in between. The CDR3 nucleotides are TGTGCCAGTAGTATGTTAGTTGATCCCTTTCAGTACTTC. Protein: CASSMLVDPFQYF.

The rearrangement links TRBV6-1 to TRBJ1-2; D gene uncertain. The V gene's germline CDR1 is MNHNS and CDR2 SASEGT. CDR3 length: 14 residues. Between the trimmed V and J ends, which lost 0 bases and 6 bases, there was a span of 11 bases. CDR3 residues: CASSEARIKDGYTF. The CDR3 DNA reads as TGTGCCAGCAGTGAAGCGAGGATAAAGGATGGCTACACCTTC.

The chain joins TRBV5-6 to TRBJ2-5; 8 bases fit TRBD1. J was trimmed by 5 bases and V by 3 bases; bases with no gene match: 6. The CDR3 covers 14 residues. CDR1 and CDR2 from the germline V gene are SGHDT and YYEEEE. CDR3 loop: CASSSGQGAETQYF. In nucleotides, the CDR3 is TGTGCCAGCAGCTCCGGACAGGGCGCGGAGACCCAGTACTTC.

This clone was seen only a few times. The chain employs TRBV12-3 or TRBV12-4 and TRBJ2-7; no clear D gene. The CDR3 has 13 residues. V was clipped by 3 bases and J by 2 bases, with 8 bases between them. The CDR3 DNA reads as TGTGCCAGCAGTTTTTCCGGTGCCTACGAGCAGTACTTC. Amino acid sequence: CASSFSGAYEQYF.

The chain carries TRBV24-1 and TRBJ2-7; TRBD1 matches 8 bases. Germline CDR1 is KGHDR and CDR2 is SFDVKD. V lost 5 bases and J lost 5; bases outside the gene matches: 4. The CDR3 length is 13 residues. The CDR3 spells CATSGQGSNEQYF. CDR3 coding DNA: TGTGCCACCAGTGGACAGGGGTCCAACGAGCAGTACTTC.

V gene TRBV9 combines with J gene TRBJ2-1, with TRBD1 matching 10 bases. Germline CDR1 reads SGDLS; CDR2 reads YYNGEE. J was trimmed by 14 bases and V by 0 bases; bases with no gene match: 11. The CDR3 covers 15 residues. CDR3 DNA: TGTGCCAGCAGCGTAGGCTTAATGGCCGGGACAGGGGAGTTCTTC. This sequence encodes CASSVGLMAGTGEFF.

About this clone itself: Different DNA sequences within this sample yield the same CDR3. The chain joins TRBV12-3 or TRBV12-4 to TRBJ2-3; weak D call: TRBD2 (6 bases). CDR3 length: 13 residues. The ends were cut back, 6 bases at V and 3 bases at J, with 10 bases in the middle. The CDR3 loop is CASSLGLTDTQYF. The CDR3 DNA is TGTGCCAGCAGCCTGGGACTGACAGATACGCAGTATTTT.

V usage is TRBV19 and J usage is TRBJ1-1; D call uncertain. Germline-derived CDR1 and CDR2 are LNHDA and SQIVND (reference sequence). V was cut by 3 bases and J by 3 bases, with 8 bases left in between. The CDR3 consists of 13 residues. The CDR3 DNA follows: TGTGCCAGTAGTATTCGGGAGGACACTGAAGCTTTCTTT. It is translated as CASSIREDTEAFF. The full variable domain, in which reference TRBV19 and TRBJ1-1 provide the parts outside the CDR3, is DGGITQSPKYLFRKEGQNVTLSCEQNLNHDAMYWYRQDPGQGLRLIYYSQIVNDFQKGDIAEGYSVSREKKESFPLTVTSAQKNPTAFYLCASSIREDTEAFFGQGTRLTVV.

In this sample, this clone turned up once. The chain has TRBV21-1 and TRBJ2-1; no check of the table's D call, TRBD2, against the DNA was made. TRBV21-1 is a pseudogene segment. The CDR3 has 19 amino acids. The CDR3 region is CASSKGLGGTSGEYNEQFF. The DNA for the CDR3 is TGTGCCAGCAGCAAAGGCCTCGGGGGAACTAGCGGGGAATACAATGAGCAGTTCTTC.

The chain carries TRBV9 and TRBJ1-1; 7 positions agree with TRBD1. Germline CDR1 is SGDLS and CDR2 is YYNGEE. The V gene end was trimmed by 1 base and the J gene end by 4 bases; junction bases not matched to a gene: 13. CDR3 length: 17 amino acids. The CDR3: CASSVTGTANSGTEAFF. The CDR3, as DNA: TGTGCCAGCAGCGTAACCGGGACAGCTAACTCGGGCACTGAAGCTTTCTTT.

The chain recombines TRBV5-5 with TRBJ2-5, with D tentatively TRBD2 (6 bases). The CDR3 loop spans 16 amino acids. V lost 3 bases, J lost 2 bases, and 17 bases lay in between. CDR1 and CDR2 (germline): SGHKS, YYEKEE (reference sequence). The CDR3 protein is CASSSRGSGVQETQYF. In nucleotides, the CDR3 is TGTGCCAGCAGCTCCCGGGGGTCGGGGGTACAAGAGACCCAGTACTTC.

This clone has a single count. The chain recombines TRBV7-9 with TRBJ2-3, with 7 nucleotides matching TRBD2. The J segment lost 4 bases and the V segment lost 7 bases, leaving 5 bases of the junction unmatched. CDR3 length equals 13 residues. Germline CDR1 reads SEHNR; CDR2 reads FQNEAQ (reference sequence). DNA of the CDR3: TGTGCCAGCAACCAGGGACTATCAGATACGCAGTATTTT. Protein: CASNQGLSDTQYF. Using reference TRBV7-9 and TRBJ2-3 for the parts outside the CDR3, the full variable domain is DTGVSQNPRHKITKRGQNVTFRCDPISEHNRLYWYRQTLGQGPEFLTYFQNEAQLEKSRLLSDRFSAERPKGSFSTLEIQRTEQGDSAMYLCASNQGLSDTQYFGPGTRLTVL.

The sample holds one count of this clone. This chain links TRBV3-1 (or the pseudogene TRBV3-2) with TRBJ1-4; TRBD1 matches 7 bases. The V and J ends lost 4 bases and 5 bases, in that order; junction bases with no gene match: 10. Germline lookup yields CDR1 LGHDT and CDR2 YNNKEL (reference sequence). The CDR3 is 16 residues long. In DNA form, the CDR3 reads TGTGCCAGCAGCCTCTACTCGGGACAGTTAAATGAAAAACTGTTTTTT. The encoded protein is CASSLYSGQLNEKLFF.

The V and J genes are TRBV10-3 and TRBJ2-2, with 9 bases matching TRBD2. The V and J ends lost 11 bases and 7 bases, in that order; junction bases with no gene match: 8. Germline CDR1 is ENHRY and CDR2 is SYGVKD. This CDR3 region has 13 residues. In nucleotides, the CDR3 is TGTGCCGTGCGGGAGGGCCCCAGCGGGGAGCTGTTTTTT. The encoded protein is CAVREGPSGELFF.

The chain combines TRBV5-1 with TRBJ1-1, with 9 bases that match TRBD1. The CDR3 length is 14 residues. Per germline, CDR1 SGHRS and CDR2 YFSETQ. The J segment lost 1 base and the V segment lost 7 bases, leaving 5 bases of the junction unmatched. CDR3 region: CASGGDRENTEAFF. The CDR3, as DNA: TGCGCCAGCGGGGGGGACAGGGAGAACACTGAAGCTTTCTTT.

This clone showed up just once. This sequence joins TRBV28 and TRBJ1-2, with 7 bases aligning to TRBD1. The CDR3 covers 14 residues. The germline CDR1 and CDR2 sequences are MDHEN and SYDVKM. The J segment lost 3 bases and the V segment lost 6 bases, leaving 7 bases of the junction unmatched. The CDR3 loop reads CASSRTDRDYGYTF. The CDR3 nucleotides read TGTGCCAGCAGCCGGACCGACAGGGACTATGGCTACACCTTC.

J is TRBJ1-1 and V is TRBV7-3; 9 nucleotides align to TRBD1. V was pared by 4 bases and J by 5 bases, with 2 bases of the junction left unmatched. The CDR3 extends over 13 amino acids. The germline V gene encodes CDR1 SGHTA and CDR2 FQGTGA. The CDR3 DNA reads as TGTGCCAGCAGCTCAGGGACAGGGACTGAAGCTTTCTTT. It encodes CASSSGTGTEAFF.

The V gene is TRBV6-5, the J gene TRBJ1-6; D call uncertain. From germline, CDR1 is MNHEY and CDR2 SVGAGI. V was trimmed by 4 bases and J by 11 bases, leaving 21 bases between them. This CDR3 spans 16 amino acids. This CDR3 reads CASSLGGSTRRPPLHF. CDR3 nucleotides: TGTGCCAGCAGTTTAGGCGGCTCTACGCGTAGGCCACCCCTCCACTTT.

V usage is TRBV7-3 and J usage is TRBJ1-3, with a possible D match to TRBD1 (5 bases). Trimming stripped 3 bases from V and 2 bases from J, with 11 bases between. The germline CDR1 and CDR2 sequences are SGHTA and FQGTGA. The CDR3 extends over 15 amino acids. This CDR3 reads CASSLGLPPGNTIYF. The CDR3 region has the DNA TGTGCCAGCAGCTTGGGGCTTCCTCCTGGAAACACCATATATTTT.

The chain combines TRBV24-1 with TRBJ1-2; D is unclear. Germline assignment: CDR1 KGHDR and CDR2 SFDVKD. This CDR3 is 12 amino acids long. Trimming stripped 3 bases from V and 7 bases from J, with 8 bases between. The chain's CDR3 is CATSDTYGGYTF. CDR3 DNA: TGTGCCACCAGTGATACATATGGTGGCTACACCTTC.

This clone was counted many times. This sequence joins TRBV5-4 and TRBJ2-2, with 9 bases aligning to TRBD1. Trimming took 4 bases from V and 1 from J; bases not matched to a gene: 5. There are 16 residues in the CDR3. Germline CDR1 and CDR2: SGHNT and YYREEE (reference sequence). The CDR3 protein is CASSTWTGVNTGELFF. CDR3 coding DNA: TGTGCCAGCAGCACGTGGACAGGGGTGAACACCGGGGAGCTGTTTTTT.

CDR3 DNA sequence: TGTGCCAGCAGGGGACAGGGATGGAACTCACCCCTCCACTTT. As protein: CASRGQGWNSPLHF. V usage is TRBV6-5 and J usage is TRBJ1-6, with TRBD1 matching 9 bases. The V gene end was trimmed by 6 bases and the J gene end by 10 bases; junction bases not matched to a gene: 7. The CDR3 covers 14 residues. The germline V gene encodes CDR1 MNHEY and CDR2 SVGAGI.

This rearrangement joins TRBV19 to TRBJ2-3; 12 bases agree with TRBD2. The CDR3 is 14 amino acids. The germline gives CDR1 LNHDA, CDR2 SQIVND (reference sequence). The V segment lost 10 bases and the J segment 2 bases; nucleotides outside the gene matches: 4. The CDR3 DNA sequence: TGTGCCACCAGACTAGCGGGAGACACAGATACGCAGTATTTT. Translation gives CATRLAGDTDTQYF.

This chain uses TRBV5-1 with TRBJ2-7; D possibly corresponds to TRBD2 (6 bases). Trimming took 0 bases from V and 1 from J, leaving 8 bases between them. The germline CDR1 and CDR2 sequences are SGHRS and YFSETQ. The CDR3 runs to 14 residues. CDR3 sequence: CASSLAGASYEQYF. CDR3 in DNA: TGCGCCAGCAGCTTGGCGGGAGCGTCCTACGAGCAGTACTTC.

The rearrangement uses TRBV29-1 and TRBJ1-3, with TRBD1 matching over 7 bases. V lost 5 bases, J lost 1 base, and 8 bases stayed unmatched. CDR1 is SQVTM and CDR2 is ANQGSEA in the germline V gene. The CDR3 contains 15 residues. DNA of the CDR3: TGCAGCGTTTCTCAGACAGGGAGTTCTGGAAACACCATATATTTT. Translating gives CSVSQTGSSGNTIYF.

This clone was observed once. The genes are TRBV6-4 and TRBJ2-3; perhaps TRBD2 as D (7 bases). Trimming removed 7 bases from V and 2 bases from J, with 19 bases in between. CDR1 is MRHNA and CDR2 is SNTAGT in the germline V gene. The CDR3 sequence is 16 residues long. CDR3: CASTKGGGQDTDTQYF. The CDR3 nucleotides read TGTGCCAGCACCAAAGGGGGGGGGCAGGACACAGATACGCAGTATTTT.

The CDR3 region has the DNA TGTGCCAGCAGTCTCGGGACTAGCTACGAGCAGTACTTC. Residues: CASSLGTSYEQYF. This chain links TRBV6-5 with TRBJ2-7, with TRBD2 matching over 8 bases. The length of the CDR3 is 13 residues. Germline CDR1 is MNHEY and CDR2 is SVGAGI. V was clipped by 5 bases and J by 3 bases; unmatched bases: 3.

The V gene is TRBV2, the J gene TRBJ1-6; TRBD1 aligns across 9 bases. The CDR3 is made up of 13 amino acids. Per the germline V gene, CDR1 is SNHLY and CDR2 is FYNNEI. V was clipped by 3 bases and J by 9 bases; unmatched bases: 0. The CDR3 nucleotides read TGTGCCAGCAGTGAGGGACAGGGTTCACCCCTCCACTTT. The encoded protein is CASSEGQGSPLHF.

The chain is built from TRBV12-3 or TRBV12-4 and TRBJ1-1; D uncertain. This CDR3 spans 13 amino acids. Deletions cut 2 bases from V and 4 bases from J, with 8 bases between. In nucleotides, the CDR3 is TGTGCCAGCAGTTTATTGGGAGCCACTGAAGCTTTCTTT. Translating it yields CASSLLGATEAFF.

This clone was counted between two and nine times. The genes are TRBV19 and TRBJ1-2; tentative D call: TRBD1 (5 bases). V lost 5 bases and J 5 bases, leaving 18 bases between the germline ends. This CDR3 has 15 amino acids. Germline values: CDR1 LNHDA, CDR2 SQIVND (reference sequence). The CDR3 region has the DNA TGTGCCAGTAGTTTGAGGACACCAAGTTCGTATGGCTACACCTTC. This sequence encodes CASSLRTPSSYGYTF.

The chain joins TRBV7-6 to TRBJ1-1, with D possibly matching TRBD1 (6 bases). The germline CDR1 and CDR2 sequences are SGHVS and FNYEAQ. V was cut by 5 bases and J by 0 bases, with 16 bases left in between. This CDR3 region has 16 residues. The CDR3 nucleotides read TGTGCCAGCAGCCCCCGACGGGGGGCGATGAACACTGAAGCTTTCTTT. Its protein is CASSPRRGAMNTEAFF. Looking up the rest from reference TRBV7-6 and TRBJ1-1 gives the full variable domain: GAGVSQSPRYKVTKRGQDVALRCDPISGHVSLYWYRQALGQGPEFLTYFNYEAQQDKSGLPNDRFSAERPEGSISTLTIQRTEQRDSAMYRCASSPRRGAMNTEAFFGQGTRLTVV.